The 10 T cell receptor beta chains listed next were all sequenced from one sample in a study of blood T cell repertoires in COVID-19. Sequencing was performed with immunoSEQ multiplex PCR; in TCRdb, only in-frame clones are kept and a portion is missing. Of around 130,000 clones detected, about 83% appear once; the ten largest clones hold about 2%. Sequenced sample: peripheral blood. The receptors derive from a woman aged 50 to 60 with acute or convalescent COVID-19.

This sequence joins TRBV5-1 and TRBJ2-3; TRBD2 matches 9 bases. The trim removed 9 bases at V and 4 bases at J, leaving 9 bases unmatched. CDR3 length: 14 amino acids. CDR1 SGHRS and CDR2 YFSETQ come from the germline V gene. CDR3 in amino acids: CATRGSGRSDTQYF. DNA for the CDR3: TGCGCCACCCGAGGGAGCGGGAGGTCAGATACGCAGTATTTT.

The V call is TRBV7-2, the J call TRBJ2-7, with TRBD2 identical over 9 bases. The germline V gene has CDR1 SGHTA and CDR2 FQGNSA. Unmatched junction bases numbered 6, after V lost 5 bases and J lost 4 bases. The CDR3 spans 14 residues. The CDR3 reads CASSTWTSEYEQYF. Written as DNA, the CDR3 is TGTGCCAGCAGCACGTGGACTAGCGAGTACGAGCAGTACTTC. Supplemented by reference TRBV7-2 and TRBJ2-7, the full variable domain reads GAGVSQSPSNKVTEKGKDVELRCDPISGHTALYWYRQSLGQGLEFLIYFQGNSAPDKSGLPSDRFSAERTGGSVSTLTIQRTQQEDSAVYLCASSTWTSEYEQYFGPGTRLTVT.

As for this clone: Other DNA sequences within the sample encode an identical CDR3. The V gene is TRBV5-4, the J gene TRBJ2-5; 8 bases agree with TRBD2. CDR3 length: 14 residues. Losses at the gene ends were 4 bases for V and 5 bases for J; bases not matched to a gene: 7. The germline gives CDR1 SGHNT, CDR2 YYREEE (reference sequence). CDR3 residues: CASSPGGGRETQYF. The CDR3 DNA follows: TGTGCCAGCAGCCCGGGAGGGGGTCGGGAGACCCAGTACTTC.

The chain recombines TRBV7-2 with TRBJ1-2; 7 bases align to TRBD1. The V segment lost 5 bases and the J segment 3 bases; nucleotides outside the gene matches: 9. This CDR3 spans 15 amino acids. Germline CDR1 reads SGHTA; CDR2 reads FQGNSA. The DNA of the CDR3 is TGTGCCAGCAGCGAAGGGGGCGCTTACGACTATGGCTACACCTTC. Protein sequence: CASSEGGAYDYGYTF.

This clone appeared a single time. V usage is TRBV11-3 and J usage is TRBJ2-3; D not certain. Trimming took 5 bases from V and 2 from J, leaving 14 bases between them. The germline V gene has CDR1 SGHNT and CDR2 YENEEA. This CDR3 contains 15 residues. The CDR3 region has the DNA TGTGCCAGCAGCCTTGGTCTGGCATACACAGATACGCAGTATTTT. It translates to CASSLGLAYTDTQYF.

This clone was detected only once. The gene calls are TRBV10-1 and TRBJ2-1; D is perhaps TRBD1 (6 bases). Germline V gene sequence: CDR1 WNHNN, CDR2 SYGVQD (reference sequence). The CDR3 has 18 amino acids. Trimming shortened V by 0 bases and J by 4 bases, and 19 bases separated the two germline ends. This chain's CDR3 is CASSESGAGPSRYNEQFF. The CDR3 DNA follows: TGCGCCAGCAGTGAGTCGGGGGCAGGGCCCTCTCGTTACAATGAGCAGTTCTTC.

This chain joins TRBV12-3 or TRBV12-4 and TRBJ1-1, with D perhaps TRBD1 (6 bases). The V end lost 4 bases, the J end lost 3 bases, and 6 bases lay between the germline ends. This CDR3 comprises 12 residues. The CDR3 nucleotides are TGTGCCAGCAGTTACAGGGACACTGAAGCTTTCTTT. It codes for CASSYRDTEAFF.

Here the CDR3 reads CASSLGARYEQYF. The CDR3 bases are TGTGCCAGCAGCTTAGGAGCTCGTTACGAGCAGTACTTC. The genes are TRBV7-9 and TRBJ2-7, with D hard to call. V was shortened by 1 base and J by 4 bases, with 8 bases between the two germline ends. Germline CDR1 and CDR2: SEHNR and FQNEAQ (reference sequence). The CDR3 loop spans 13 amino acids.

J is TRBJ1-1 and V is TRBV11-2, with D hard to call. Germline lookup yields CDR1 SGHAT and CDR2 FQNNGV. Trimming pared 0 bases from V and 1 base from J, leaving 6 bases between. CDR3 length: 14 amino acids. This chain's CDR3 is CASSLEVENTEAFF. Here the CDR3 DNA reads TGTGCCAGCAGCTTAGAGGTAGAGAACACTGAAGCTTTCTTT. Looking up the rest from reference TRBV11-2 and TRBJ1-1 gives the full variable domain: EAGVAQSPRYKIIEKRQSVAFWCNPISGHATLYWYQQILGQGPKLLIQFQNNGVVDDSQLPKDRFSAERLKGVDSTLKIQPAKLEDSAVYLCASSLEVENTEAFFGQGTRLTVV.

This rearrangement joins TRBV11-3 to TRBJ2-5; 8 positions agree with TRBD2. CDR3 length: 15 amino acids. Unmatched junction bases numbered 6, after V lost 1 base and J lost 5 bases. Germline CDR1 is SGHNT and CDR2 is YENEEA. The CDR3 here is CASSLAQRGWETQYF. Written as DNA, the CDR3 is TGTGCCAGCAGCTTAGCCCAGCGGGGGTGGGAGACCCAGTACTTC. Full variable domain (outside the CDR3, taken from reference TRBV11-3 and TRBJ2-5): EAGVVQSPRYKIIEKKQPVAFWCNPISGHNTLYWYLQNLGQGPELLIRYENEEAVDDSQLPKDRFSAERLKGVDSTLKIQPAELGDSAVYLCASSLAQRGWETQYFGPGTRLLVL.